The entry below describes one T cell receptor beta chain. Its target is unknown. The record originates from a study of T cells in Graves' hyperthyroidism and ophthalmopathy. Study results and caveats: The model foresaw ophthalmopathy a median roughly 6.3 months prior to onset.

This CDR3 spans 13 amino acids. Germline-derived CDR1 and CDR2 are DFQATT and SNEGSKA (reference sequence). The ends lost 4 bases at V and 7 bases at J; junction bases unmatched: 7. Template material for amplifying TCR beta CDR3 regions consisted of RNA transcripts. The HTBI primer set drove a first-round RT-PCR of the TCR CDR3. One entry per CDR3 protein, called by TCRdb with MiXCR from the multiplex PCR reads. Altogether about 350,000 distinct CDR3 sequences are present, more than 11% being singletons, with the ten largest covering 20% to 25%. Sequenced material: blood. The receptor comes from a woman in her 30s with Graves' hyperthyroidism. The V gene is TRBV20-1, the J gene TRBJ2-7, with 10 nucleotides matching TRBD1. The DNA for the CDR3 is TGCAGTGCTATTGACAGGGGGCATGGGGAGCAGTACTTC. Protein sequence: CSAIDRGHGEQYF.